These 8 T cell receptor beta chains came from one sample sequenced in a study of CD4 T cells in relation to SARS-CoV-2 and coronaviruses. The unexposed donors gave CD4+ T cells in about 2011-2018, prior to COVID-19. The cells were cultured for less than twelve days before CD4+ T cells were isolated. Here immunoSEQ multiplex PCR was the method, and the copy in TCRdb shows in-frame clones only, minus some. The table includes more than 25,000 clones, approximately 79% detected once. The antigens for these receptors are not known. Sample: CD4+ T cells from PBMCs, cultured in vitro. These receptor sequences come from a human donor in good health.

The chain links TRBV5-1 to TRBJ1-1, with a possible D match to TRBD1 (5 bases). Germline-derived CDR1 and CDR2 are SGHRS and YFSETQ. V dropped 0 bases and J dropped 6 bases, with 12 bases sitting between them. This CDR3 region has 14 residues. The CDR3, as DNA: TGCGCCAGCAGCTTGGTGGCAGGGAAGCCTGAAGCTTTCTTT. It yields the protein CASSLVAGKPEAFF.

V is TRBV10-3 and J is TRBJ2-7; D might be TRBD1 or TRBD2, each matching 6 bases. Germline loops: CDR1 ENHRY, CDR2 SYGVKD. Trimming removed 4 bases from V and 0 bases from J, with 13 bases in between. CDR3 size: 15 residues. CDR3 in DNA: TGTGCCATCAGTGGCGGGACAACGAGCTCCTACGAGCAGTACTTC. Translation gives CAISGGTTSSYEQYF.

J is TRBJ2-2 and V is TRBV2, with no clear D. CDR1 SNHLY and CDR2 FYNNEI come from the germline V gene. The CDR3 spans 11 residues. Trimming removed 7 bases from V and 8 bases from J, with 8 bases in between. The CDR3 DNA reads as TGTGCCAGCACTATACAGGGGGAGCTGTTTTTT. Translated: CASTIQGELFF.

V is TRBV5-4 and J is TRBJ2-3; maybe TRBD2 (6 bases). CDR1 and CDR2 (germline): SGHNT, YYREEE (reference sequence). V shed 4 bases and J shed 0 bases, with 15 bases lying between them. The CDR3 has 16 amino acids. Written as DNA, the CDR3 is TGTGCCAGCAGCGAGGGCGGGACTTACAGCACAGATACGCAGTATTTT. Protein product: CASSEGGTYSTDTQYF. The whole variable domain, remainder taken from reference TRBV5-4 and TRBJ2-3, is ETGVTQSPTHLIKTRGQQVTLRCSSQSGHNTVSWYQQALGQGPQFIFQYYREEENGRGNFPPRFSGLQFPNYSSELNVNALELDDSALYLCASSEGGTYSTDTQYFGPGTRLTVL.

This rearrangement joins TRBV7-2 to TRBJ2-7; 9 nucleotides align to TRBD2. Germline loops: CDR1 SGHTA, CDR2 FQGNSA. V shed 3 bases, J shed 5 bases, and the junction held 11 bases outside the gene matches. The CDR3 has 16 amino acids. The CDR3 here is CASSFLGSGSGHEQYF. CDR3 nucleotide sequence: TGTGCCAGCAGCTTCCTTGGTAGCGGGAGTGGCCACGAGCAGTACTTC. Full variable domain (outside the CDR3, taken from reference TRBV7-2 and TRBJ2-7): GAGVSQSPSNKVTEKGKDVELRCDPISGHTALYWYRQSLGQGLEFLIYFQGNSAPDKSGLPSDRFSAERTGGSVSTLTIQRTQQEDSAVYLCASSFLGSGSGHEQYFGPGTRLTVT.

V and J are TRBV7-2 and TRBJ1-6, with D tentatively TRBD1 (5 bases). The V and J ends lost 5 bases and 0 bases respectively, with 11 bases between them. The CDR3 length is 16 residues. Germline V CDR1 and CDR2: SGHTA, FQGNSA. The CDR3 sequence is CASSVGVSSYNSPLHF. The DNA for the CDR3 is TGTGCCAGCAGCGTGGGGGTGAGCTCCTATAATTCACCCCTCCACTTT. Full variable domain (rest looked up from reference TRBV7-2 and TRBJ1-6): GAGVSQSPSNKVTEKGKDVELRCDPISGHTALYWYRQSLGQGLEFLIYFQGNSAPDKSGLPSDRFSAERTGGSVSTLTIQRTQQEDSAVYLCASSVGVSSYNSPLHFGNGTRLTVT.

The chain has TRBV30 and TRBJ1-1; D uncertain. The CDR3 has 13 amino acids. V lost 0 bases to trimming and J lost 2 bases, with 7 bases between them. The V gene's germline CDR1 is GTSNPN and CDR2 SVGIG (reference sequence). This CDR3 reads CAWSVLANTEAFF. CDR3 coding DNA: TGTGCCTGGAGTGTACTGGCCAACACTGAAGCTTTCTTT.

The rearrangement uses TRBV5-1 and TRBJ2-5, with 8 bases matching TRBD2. The CDR3 has 17 amino acids. V lost 0 bases and J lost 1; bases outside the gene matches: 8. Germline V gene sequence: CDR1 SGHRS, CDR2 YFSETQ. The CDR3 sequence: CASSLAASGWGQETQYF. CDR3 nucleotides: TGCGCCAGCAGCTTGGCGGCTAGCGGGTGGGGCCAAGAGACCCAGTACTTC.